These T cell receptor beta chains were read from a single sample in a study of T cell responses to AZD1222 COVID-19 vaccine. The assay was immunoSEQ multiplex PCR, and TCRdb's table has in-frame clones only and misses some. The table shows under 130,000 clones, with around 91% occurring only once. The input for sequencing was peripheral blood, taken on day 0 of AZD1222 vaccination. These receptors all come from an adult in good health. Both conserved end residues are part of each CDR3. The D gene is left open where the match is weak. Part of the rows lack a size; the others show once, few, many or a class for expanded clones.

TRBJ2-2	.	.	TRBV9	CASSVDRFGTGELFF	TGTGCCAGCAGCGTAGACAGGTTTGGCACCGGGGAGCTGTTTTTT
TRBJ1-1	.	.	TRBV6-5	CASKRGNTEAFF	TGTGCCAGCAAGAGGGGAAACACTGAAGCTTTCTTT
TRBJ2-1	.	.	TRBV18	CASSTTLDEQFF	TGTGCCAGCTCCACCACGTTAGATGAGCAGTTCTTC
TRBJ1-1	TRBD1	.	TRBV7-3	CASSPGGPGTEAFF	TGTGCCAGCAGCCCAGGGGGCCCGGGAACTGAAGCTTTCTTT
TRBJ1-3	.	.	TRBV29-1	CSVEGFSDTIYF	TGCAGCGTTGAAGGGTTTTCGGACACCATATATTTT
TRBJ1-2	.	.	TRBV9	CASSGTGSSYGYTF	TGTGCCAGCAGCGGAACAGGGTCGAGCTATGGCTACACCTTC
TRBJ2-7	.	once	TRBV6-2/TRBV6-3	CASSWAGTPYEQYF	TGTGCCAGCAGTTGGGCAGGTACCCCCTACGAGCAGTACTTC
TRBJ2-2	TRBD1	.	TRBV19	CASSIMNRGSGELFF	TGTGCCAGTAGTATAATGAACAGGGGTTCCGGGGAGCTGTTTTTT
TRBJ1-1	.	.	TRBV7-9	CASAMGADTEAFF	TGTGCCAGCGCTATGGGGGCGGACACTGAAGCTTTCTTT
TRBJ1-2	.	.	TRBV5-6	CASSLDRNYGYTF	TGTGCCAGCAGCTTGGACCGTAACTATGGCTACACCTTC
TRBJ1-3	TRBD1	.	TRBV10-3	CAISGGQANYMGNTIYF	TGTGCCATCAGTGGGGGACAGGCAAACTACATGGGAAACACCATATATTTT
TRBJ2-3	TRBD2	.	TRBV9	CASSVSAGDADTQYF	TGTGCCAGCAGCGTATCGGCGGGGGATGCAGATACGCAGTATTTT
TRBJ1-5	.	.	TRBV7-3	CASSLTSGQPQHF	TGTGCCAGCAGCTTAACGTCAGGTCAGCCCCAGCATTTT
TRBJ2-1	TRBD2	.	TRBV10-3	CAISESGGTNNEQFF	TGTGCCATCAGTGAGTCGGGGGGGACCAACAATGAGCAGTTCTTC
TRBJ2-1	TRBD1	.	TRBV4-3	CASSQDSDRGGNEQFF	TGCGCCAGCAGCCAAGACTCGGACAGGGGGGGAAATGAGCAGTTCTTC
TRBJ2-5	.	.	TRBV9	CAATWAQYF	TGTGCCGCTACCTGGGCCCAGTACTTC
TRBJ1-1	.	.	TRBV7-2	CASSLGLRAANTEAFF	TGTGCCAGCAGCTTAGGCCTCAGGGCAGCCAACACTGAAGCTTTCTTT
TRBJ2-1	TRBD2	.	TRBV7-3	CASSSTSGGAYNEQFF	TGTGCCAGCAGCTCGACTAGCGGGGGGGCGTACAATGAGCAGTTCTTC
TRBJ2-7	.	.	TRBV7-2	CASSFSGPYEQYF	TGTGCCAGCAGCTTCTCCGGACCCTACGAGCAGTACTTC
TRBJ2-1	.	.	TRBV2	CASSESNYNEQFF	TGTGCCAGCAGTGAGTCCAATTACAATGAGCAGTTCTTC
TRBJ1-5	TRBD1	.	TRBV19	CASSIGGQANQPQHF	TGTGCCAGTAGTATAGGGGGACAGGCCAATCAGCCCCAGCATTTT
TRBJ2-3	TRBD2	.	TRBV4-3	CASSQDSSGVTDTQYF	TGCGCCAGCAGCCAAGACTCTAGCGGGGTCACAGATACGCAGTATTTT
TRBJ2-7	.	.	TRBV29-1	CSVEAPQGRGYYEQYF	TGCAGCGTTGAAGCCCCTCAAGGCAGAGGGTATTACGAGCAGTACTTC
TRBJ1-2	.	.	TRBV28	CASSLSSREDRCGYTF	TGTGCCAGCAGTTTATCGTCCCGGGAGGATCGTTGTGGCTACACCTTC
TRBJ2-2	TRBD1	.	TRBV4-3	CASSQDRDRGRNGELFF	TGCGCCAGCAGCCAAGACCGGGACAGGGGGCGAAACGGGGAGCTGTTTTTT
TRBJ2-1	.	.	TRBV12-5	CASGLDRNEQFF	TGTGCTAGTGGTCTGGACCGGAATGAGCAGTTCTTC
TRBJ1-3	.	.	TRBV28	CASSLWSGAVGNTIYF	TGTGCCAGCAGTTTATGGTCCGGAGCGGTAGGAAACACCATATATTTT
TRBJ1-1	.	.	TRBV7-9	CASSLAGVNTEAFF	TGTGCCAGCAGCTTAGCAGGGGTGAACACTGAAGCTTTCTTT
TRBJ1-3	.	.	TRBV19	CASTPRSGFSGNTIYF	TGTGCCAGTACCCCGAGGTCAGGGTTCTCTGGAAACACCATATATTTT
TRBJ2-2	TRBD1	.	TRBV5-1	CASRLTFRDRANTGELFF	TGCGCCAGCAGGCTGACCTTCCGGGACAGGGCGAACACCGGGGAGCTGTTTTTT
TRBJ2-3	.	.	TRBV27	CASSFRRTDTQYF	TGTGCCAGCAGTTTTAGGCGCACAGATACGCAGTATTTT
TRBJ1-1	.	few	TRBV12-3/TRBV12-4	CASTPVPNTEAFF	TGTGCCAGCACTCCCGTCCCGAACACTGAAGCTTTCTTT
TRBJ1-6	.	.	TRBV15	CATSRDLGGFRTPLHF	TGTGCCACCAGCAGAGATCTAGGAGGGTTCCGGACACCCCTCCACTTT
TRBJ2-3	.	.	TRBV6-1	CASSEWWGGQSTDTQYF	TGTGCCAGCAGTGAATGGTGGGGCGGACAAAGCACAGATACGCAGTATTTT
TRBJ2-2	.	.	TRBV12-3/TRBV12-4	CASRAGHGELFF	TGTGCCAGCAGAGCAGGGCACGGGGAGCTGTTTTTT
TRBJ1-2	.	.	TRBV12-3/TRBV12-4	CASSLSTHGYTF	TGTGCCAGCAGTCTTTCGACGCATGGCTACACCTTC
TRBJ1-4	TRBD1	few	TRBV5-5	CASSSSGTGLFATNEKLFF	TGTGCCAGCAGCTCATCCGGGACAGGGTTGTTCGCAACTAATGAAAAACTGTTTTTT
TRBJ2-7	.	once	TRBV6-2/TRBV6-3	CASSPRRRSLYEQYF	TGTGCCAGCAGCCCCCGGCGAAGGTCCCTCTACGAGCAGTACTTC
TRBJ2-3	.	.	TRBV14	CASNPLDGTDTQYF	TGTGCCAGCAACCCCCTTGATGGCACAGATACGCAGTATTTT
TRBJ2-3	TRBD2	.	TRBV19	CASSPGTSGGARGTQYF	TGTGCCAGTAGCCCGGGGACTAGCGGGGGGGCCCGGGGTACGCAGTATTTT
TRBJ2-5	.	.	TRBV13	CASSSGLGETQYF	TGTGCCAGCAGCTCTGGACTGGGGGAGACCCAGTACTTC
TRBJ1-5	.	.	TRBV11-3	CASSRGSPANQPQHF	TGTGCCAGCAGCCGAGGGTCACCAGCCAATCAGCCCCAGCATTTT
TRBJ2-3	.	.	TRBV30	CAWSGGYGTDTQYF	TGTGCCTGGAGTGGGGGCTACGGCACAGATACGCAGTATTTT
TRBJ1-2	TRBD1	.	TRBV12-3/TRBV12-4	CASRGDRGYGYTF	TGTGCCAGCAGGGGCGACAGGGGCTATGGCTACACCTTC
TRBJ1-3	.	.	TRBV5-1	CASSLIANSGNTIYF	TGCGCCAGCAGCTTGATTGCGAACTCTGGAAACACCATATATTTT
TRBJ1-2	TRBD1	.	TRBV2	CASSEAVGTGGGYGYTF	TGTGCCAGCAGTGAAGCGGTGGGGACAGGGGGTGGCTATGGCTACACCTTC
TRBJ1-1	.	once	TRBV7-2	CASSLGAVGATEAFF	TGTGCCAGCAGCTTAGGCGCCGTAGGGGCCACTGAAGCTTTCTTT
TRBJ1-2	.	.	TRBV11-2	CASSLDFNRLGGYTF	TGTGCCAGCAGCTTAGATTTCAACAGGCTCGGGGGCTACACCTTC
TRBJ1-2	TRBD1	.	TRBV7-9	CASSLGDRGPNYGYTF	TGTGCCAGCAGCTTAGGGGACAGGGGGCCGAACTATGGCTACACCTTC
TRBJ1-1	.	.	TRBV11-2	CASSLYGGSLTEAFF	TGTGCCAGCAGCTTATACGGGGGCAGTCTCACTGAAGCTTTCTTT
TRBJ2-1	TRBD2	.	TRBV2	CASSGETGGSNEQFF	TGTGCCAGCAGTGGTGAAACGGGGGGTTCGAATGAGCAGTTCTTC
TRBJ2-7	TRBD2	.	TRBV7-9	CASSLASGDSYEQYF	TGTGCCAGCAGCTTAGCTAGCGGGGACTCCTACGAGCAGTACTTC
TRBJ2-1	.	.	TRBV7-6	CASSPTENSYNEQFF	TGTGCCAGCAGCCCTACTGAGAACTCCTACAATGAGCAGTTCTTC
TRBJ2-3	TRBD1	.	TRBV5-8	CASSWRQGADTQYF	TGTGCCAGCAGCTGGCGACAGGGGGCAGATACGCAGTATTTT
TRBJ2-7	.	.	TRBV21-1	CASSKGQGDEQYF	TGTGCCAGCAGCAAAGGACAGGGTGACGAGCAGTACTTC
TRBJ1-2	.	.	TRBV27	CASGQSYGYTF	TGTGCCAGCGGGCAGTCCTATGGCTACACCTTC
TRBJ1-5	.	.	TRBV24-1	CATSRGEGSNQPQHF	TGTGCCACCAGTCGCGGGGAGGGTAGCAATCAGCCCCAGCATTTT